A selection of T cell receptor beta chains follows, all from one sample in a study of T cell responses to AZD1222 COVID-19 vaccine. The data were produced by immunoSEQ multiplex PCR, yet TCRdb's version contains in-frame clones alone and is incomplete. The sample contains roughly 140,000 clones, roughly 90% of which appear only once. This sample comprised peripheral blood, obtained 28 days after the second AZD1222 dose. The origin of the receptors is an adult who received the AZD1222 COVID-19 vaccine. Both conserved end residues are part of each CDR3. Fields, in order: V gene, J gene, CDR3 length, clone size, D gene, CDR3 DNA, CDR3 protein. A D gene is named only where the DNA matches it firmly. Clone size is given for some rows only: seen once, a few or many times, or a class if the clone is expanded.

>TRBV30|TRBJ1-1|12|-|-
TGTGCCTGGAGCTTAACAAGATCTGAAGCTTTCTTT
CAWSLTRSEAFF
>TRBV6-5|TRBJ1-2|16|-|TRBD1
TGTGCCAGCAGTTACTCTTTCATGACAGGGGCTCGTGGCTACACCTTC
CASSYSFMTGARGYTF
>TRBV5-1|TRBJ2-5|14|-|TRBD2
TGCGCCAGCAGCTTAGCGGGAGAGGAAGAGACCCAGTACTTC
CASSLAGEEETQYF
>TRBV3-1/TRBV3-2|TRBJ2-6|15|-|-
TGTGCCAGCAGCCAAGACCTCTCTGGGGCCAACGTCCTGACTTTC
CASSQDLSGANVLTF
>TRBV9|TRBJ2-5|12|-|-
TGTGCCAGCAGCGGGGACGAAGAGACCCAGTACTTC
CASSGDEETQYF
>TRBV2|TRBJ2-7|12|-|-
TGTGCCAGCAGTGATGAAAGTTACGAGCAGTACTTC
CASSDESYEQYF
>TRBV30|TRBJ1-3|15|-|TRBD1
TGTGCCTGGAGTGCCGGGACAGCCTCTGGAAACACCATATATTTT
CAWSAGTASGNTIYF
>TRBV28|TRBJ1-4|17|once|-
TGTGCCAGCACCGAGGCGGGGGGGCCTCGAGGTGGTGAAAAACTGTTTTTT
CASTEAGGPRGGEKLFF
>TRBV7-9|TRBJ1-2|10|-|-
TGTGCCAGCAGCCTAGAAGGCTACACCTTC
CASSLEGYTF
>TRBV19|TRBJ1-4|14|-|-
TGTGCCAGTAGTATCCAGGGCCGGCGGGAAAAACTGTTTTTT
CASSIQGRREKLFF
>TRBV12-3/TRBV12-4|TRBJ2-5|13|-|-
TGTGCCAGCAGTTTGTCGATAAGGACAGCGCTTGACTTC
CASSLSIRTALDF
>TRBV21-1|TRBJ1-2|15|-|-
TGTGCCAGCAGCAAAGCGGCGACAGCCTCCCGTGGCTACACCTTC
CASSKAATASRGYTF
>TRBV12-5|TRBJ1-1|13|-|-
TGTGCTAGTGTTCCGTGGTCCCGACCTGAAGCTTTCTTT
CASVPWSRPEAFF
>TRBV28|TRBJ1-3|13|-|-
TGTGCCAGCAGTTTTGGGGTTGGAAACACCATATATTTT
CASSFGVGNTIYF
>TRBV27|TRBJ2-7|14|-|-
TGTGCCAGCAGTCTAAGCCCGGGGTTCGACGAGCAGTACTTC
CASSLSPGFDEQYF
>TRBV30|TRBJ2-5|13|-|-
TGTGCCTGGAAAAAGCGGGTCCAAGAGACCCAGTACTTC
CAWKKRVQETQYF
>TRBV10-3|TRBJ1-2|13|-|TRBD1
TGTGCCATCAGTGACGGACAGGACTATGGCTACACCTTC
CAISDGQDYGYTF
>TRBV12-3/TRBV12-4|TRBJ2-7|12|-|TRBD1
TGTGCCAGCAGTTTAAACAGGGGAGAGCAGTACTTC
CASSLNRGEQYF
>TRBV3-1/TRBV3-2|TRBJ1-6|17|-|-
TGTGCCAGCAGCCAAGGAGCGGGGGGCTCCTATAATTCACCCCTCCACTTT
CASSQGAGGSYNSPLHF
>TRBV5-1|TRBJ1-3|15|-|-
TGCGCCAGCGCCCAGGGCCCGGTCTCTGGAAACACCATATATTTT
CASAQGPVSGNTIYF
>TRBV9|TRBJ2-7|14|-|TRBD1
TGTGCCAGCTCTTTAGGACAGGGGTCCTACGAGCAGTACTTC
CASSLGQGSYEQYF
>TRBV19|TRBJ2-2|13|-|TRBD1
TGTGCCAGTCAGGGGGCCCTCACCGGGGAGCTGTTTTTT
CASQGALTGELFF
>TRBV12-3/TRBV12-4|TRBJ2-5|13|-|-
TGTGCCAGCAGTTTGGGTAGAGAGGAGACCCAGTACTTC
CASSLGREETQYF
>TRBV14|TRBJ1-1|17|-|-
TGTGCCAGCAGCCAAGATTTGCCCAGCGCCGGGGGGACTGAAGCTTTCTTT
CASSQDLPSAGGTEAFF
>TRBV5-1|TRBJ2-1|15|-|-
TGCGCCAGCAGCTTACACACTCGGCAGGACAATGAGCAGTTCTTC
CASSLHTRQDNEQFF
>TRBV11-3|TRBJ1-2|12|-|-
TGTGCCAGCAGCCAGAATCATCGAGGCTACACCTTC
CASSQNHRGYTF
>TRBV5-1|TRBJ1-1|15|-|-
TGCGCCAGCAGCTTGGCCCCGGACCTGAACACTGAAGCTTTCTTT
CASSLAPDLNTEAFF
>TRBV27|TRBJ2-7|14|-|TRBD2
TGTGCCAGCAGTGGAGCGGGGCGAGGTGACGAGCAGTACTTC
CASSGAGRGDEQYF
>TRBV2|TRBJ1-6|12|-|-
TGTGCCAGCAGAAATACTAATTCACCCCTCCACTTT
CASRNTNSPLHF
>TRBV10-2|TRBJ1-1|13|-|-
TGCGCCAGCCGGAGTAGGGTGGACACTGAAGCTTTCTTT
CASRSRVDTEAFF
>TRBV12-5|TRBJ2-5|18|-|-
TGTGCTAGTGGTTTGGTTTTTTGGGGGAAAGGACTGCAAGAGACCCAGTACTTC
CASGLVFWGKGLQETQYF
>TRBV7-2|TRBJ1-2|17|-|TRBD1
TGTGCCAGCAGCTTCCGACAGGGAGCCTCCCCTAACTATGGCTACACCTTC
CASSFRQGASPNYGYTF
>TRBV24-1|TRBJ1-2|13|-|-
TGTGCCACCAGTGATCCTCTTACTTGGGGCTACACCTTC
CATSDPLTWGYTF
>TRBV19|TRBJ2-1|14|-|-
TGTGCCAGTAGTATTGTTAGCGGCAACAATGAGCAGTTCTTC
CASSIVSGNNEQFF
>TRBV7-2|TRBJ2-7|15|-|TRBD1
TGTGCCAGCAGCTTAGGCGGACAGGCCTCCTACGAGCAGTACTTC
CASSLGGQASYEQYF